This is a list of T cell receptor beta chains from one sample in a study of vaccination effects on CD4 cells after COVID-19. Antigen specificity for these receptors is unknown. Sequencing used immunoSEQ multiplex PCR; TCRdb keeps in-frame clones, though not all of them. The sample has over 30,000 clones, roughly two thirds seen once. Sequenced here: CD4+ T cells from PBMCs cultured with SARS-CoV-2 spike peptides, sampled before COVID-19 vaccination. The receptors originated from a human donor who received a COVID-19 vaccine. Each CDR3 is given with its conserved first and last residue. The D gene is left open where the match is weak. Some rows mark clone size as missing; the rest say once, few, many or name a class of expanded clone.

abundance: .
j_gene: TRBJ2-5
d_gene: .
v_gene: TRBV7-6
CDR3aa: CASSLVGSRVETQYF
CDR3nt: TGTGCCAGCAGCTTGGTCGGGTCAAGGGTGGAGACCCAGTACTTC

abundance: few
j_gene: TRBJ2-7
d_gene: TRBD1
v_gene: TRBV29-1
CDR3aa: CSVEGAGGSPTYEQYF
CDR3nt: TGCAGCGTTGAGGGGGCAGGGGGCTCCCCCACCTACGAGCAGTACTTC

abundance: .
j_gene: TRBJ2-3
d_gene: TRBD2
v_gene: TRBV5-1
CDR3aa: CASSLGTSGGADTQYF
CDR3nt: TGCGCCAGCAGCCTCGGGACTAGCGGAGGGGCAGATACGCAGTATTTT

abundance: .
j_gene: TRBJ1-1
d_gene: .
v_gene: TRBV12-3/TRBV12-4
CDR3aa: CASSLKQDFEAFF
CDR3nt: TGTGCCAGCAGTTTAAAACAAGATTTTGAAGCTTTCTTT

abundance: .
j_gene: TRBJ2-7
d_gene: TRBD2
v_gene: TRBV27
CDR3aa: CASSGLAGGPYEQYF
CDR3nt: TGTGCCAGCAGTGGACTAGCGGGAGGGCCGTACGAGCAGTACTTC

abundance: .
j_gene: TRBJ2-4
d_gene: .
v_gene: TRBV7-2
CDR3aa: CASSLGGVAKNIQYF
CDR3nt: TGTGCCAGCAGCTTAGGGGGGGTAGCCAAAAACATTCAGTACTTC

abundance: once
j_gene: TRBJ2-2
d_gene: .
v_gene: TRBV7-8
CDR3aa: CASSSRTGELFF
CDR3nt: TGTGCCAGCAGCTCTCGGACCGGGGAGCTGTTTTTT

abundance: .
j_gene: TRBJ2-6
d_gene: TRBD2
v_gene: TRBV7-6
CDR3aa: CASSRSGTGANVLTF
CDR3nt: TGTGCCAGCAGCCGTAGCGGGACTGGGGCCAACGTCCTGACTTTC

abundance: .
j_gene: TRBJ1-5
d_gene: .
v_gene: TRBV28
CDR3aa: CASSLMEPQHF
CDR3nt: TGTGCCAGCAGTTTAATGGAGCCCCAGCATTTT

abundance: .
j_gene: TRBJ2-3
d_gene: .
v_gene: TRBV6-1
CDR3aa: CASSEAHTDTQYF
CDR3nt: TGTGCCAGCAGTGAAGCCCACACAGATACGCAGTATTTT

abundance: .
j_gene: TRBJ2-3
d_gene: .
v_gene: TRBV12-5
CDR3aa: CASGLSQISTDTQYF
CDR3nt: TGTGCTAGTGGTTTGTCACAGATTTCCACAGATACGCAGTATTTT

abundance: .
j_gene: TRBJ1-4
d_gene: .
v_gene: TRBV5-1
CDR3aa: CASSLGGTNEKLFF
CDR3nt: TGCGCCAGCAGCTTGGGGGGGACTAATGAAAAACTGTTTTTT

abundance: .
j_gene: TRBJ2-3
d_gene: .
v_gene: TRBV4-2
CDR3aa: CASSQDPGPLDTQYF
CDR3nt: TGTGCCAGCAGCCAAGACCCGGGACCCCTGGATACGCAGTATTTT

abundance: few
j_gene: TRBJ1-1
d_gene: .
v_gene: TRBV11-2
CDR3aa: CASSLAQGVGQAFF
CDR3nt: TGTGCCAGCAGCTTAGCCCAAGGGGTCGGCCAAGCTTTCTTT

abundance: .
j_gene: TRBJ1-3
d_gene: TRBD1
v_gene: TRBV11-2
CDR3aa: CASSRTGQRLSGNTIYF
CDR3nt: TGTGCCAGCAGCAGAACGGGACAGCGCCTCTCTGGAAACACCATATATTTT

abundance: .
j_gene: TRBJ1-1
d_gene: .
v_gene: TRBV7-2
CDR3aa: CASSLGQPTEAFF
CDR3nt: TGTGCCAGCAGCCTTGGACAGCCAACAGAAGCTTTCTTT

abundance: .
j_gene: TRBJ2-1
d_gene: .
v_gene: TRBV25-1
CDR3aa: CASSETGGSYNEQFF
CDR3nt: TGTGCCAGCAGTGAAACCGGGGGCTCCTACAATGAGCAGTTCTTC

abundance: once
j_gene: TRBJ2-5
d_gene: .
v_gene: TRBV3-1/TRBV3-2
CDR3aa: CASSLTGLEETQYF
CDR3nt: TGTGCCAGCAGCCTTACAGGGCTTGAAGAGACCCAGTACTTC

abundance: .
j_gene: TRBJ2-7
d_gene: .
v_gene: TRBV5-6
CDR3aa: CASSLSGRTYEQYF
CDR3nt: TGTGCCAGCAGCTTGTCGGGACGGACCTACGAGCAGTACTTC

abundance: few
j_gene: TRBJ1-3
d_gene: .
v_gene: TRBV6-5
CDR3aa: CASSRALSGNTIYF
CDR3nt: TGTGCCAGCAGTCGGGCCCTCTCTGGAAACACCATATATTTT

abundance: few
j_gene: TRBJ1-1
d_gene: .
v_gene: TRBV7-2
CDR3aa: CASTLGHSTEAFF
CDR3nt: TGTGCCAGCACCTTAGGACACTCCACTGAAGCTTTCTTT

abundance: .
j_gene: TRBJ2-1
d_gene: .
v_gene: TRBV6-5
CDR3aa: CASRQRSKNEQFF
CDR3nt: TGTGCCAGCAGACAGAGGAGCAAGAATGAGCAGTTCTTC

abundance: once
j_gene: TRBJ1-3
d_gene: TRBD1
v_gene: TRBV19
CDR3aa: CASSSPRGRSGNTIYF
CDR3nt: TGTGCCAGTAGTTCACCCAGGGGGCGATCTGGAAACACCATATATTTT

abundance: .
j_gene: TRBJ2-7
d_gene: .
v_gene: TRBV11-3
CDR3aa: CASSQDGQHAEQYF
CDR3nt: TGTGCCAGCAGCCAAGACGGACAGCACGCCGAGCAGTACTTC

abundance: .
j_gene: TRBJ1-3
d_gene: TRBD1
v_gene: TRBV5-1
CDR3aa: CASSRDGQASGNTIYF
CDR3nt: TGCGCCAGCAGCCGGGACGGACAGGCCTCTGGAAACACCATATATTTT

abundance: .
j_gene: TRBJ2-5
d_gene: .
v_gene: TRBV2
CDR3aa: CASTLTRGYETQYF
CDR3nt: TGTGCCAGCACCCTGACTAGGGGTTACGAGACCCAGTACTTC

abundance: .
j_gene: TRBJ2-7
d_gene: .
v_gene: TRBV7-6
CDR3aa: CASSLEYEQYF
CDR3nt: TGTGCCAGCAGCTTAGAATACGAGCAGTACTTC

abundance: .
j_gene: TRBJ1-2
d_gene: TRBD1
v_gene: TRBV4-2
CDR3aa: CASSLRGDDGYTF
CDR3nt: TGTGCCAGCAGCCTCAGGGGGGATGATGGCTACACCTTC

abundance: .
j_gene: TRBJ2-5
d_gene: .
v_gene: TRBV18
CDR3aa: CASSPGTQETQYF
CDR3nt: TGTGCCAGCTCACCGGGGACTCAAGAGACCCAGTACTTC

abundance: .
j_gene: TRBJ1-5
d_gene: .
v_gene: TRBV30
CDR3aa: CACSWRGNQPQHF
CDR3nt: TGTGCCTGTTCATGGCGTGGAAATCAGCCCCAGCATTTT

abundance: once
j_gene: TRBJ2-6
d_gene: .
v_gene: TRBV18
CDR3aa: CASSPTGFSGANVLTF
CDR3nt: TGTGCCAGCTCGCCGACAGGATTCTCTGGGGCCAACGTCCTGACTTTC

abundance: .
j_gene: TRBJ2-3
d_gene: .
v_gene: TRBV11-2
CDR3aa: CASSSSTDTQYF
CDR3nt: TGTGCCAGCAGCTCTTCCACAGATACGCAGTATTTT

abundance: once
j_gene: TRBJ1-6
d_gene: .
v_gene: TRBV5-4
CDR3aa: CASSLQRKDSPLHF
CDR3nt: TGTGCCAGCAGTCTTCAGCGAAAGGATTCACCCCTCCACTTT

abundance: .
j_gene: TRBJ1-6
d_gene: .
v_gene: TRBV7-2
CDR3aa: CASHGGGPLHF
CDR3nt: TGTGCCAGCCACGGGGGGGGACCCCTCCACTTT

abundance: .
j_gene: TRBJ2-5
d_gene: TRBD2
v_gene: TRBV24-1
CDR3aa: CATSDRTRSQYF
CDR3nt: TGTGCCACCAGTGATCGGACTAGATCCCAGTACTTC

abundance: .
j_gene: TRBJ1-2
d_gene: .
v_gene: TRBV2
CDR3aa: CASRPFVTNYGYTF
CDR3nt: TGTGCCAGCAGACCCTTTGTAACTAACTATGGCTACACCTTC

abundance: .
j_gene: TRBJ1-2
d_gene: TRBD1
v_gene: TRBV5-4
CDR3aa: CASSFDRGNYGYTF
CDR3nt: TGTGCCAGCAGTTTTGACAGGGGGAACTATGGCTACACCTTC

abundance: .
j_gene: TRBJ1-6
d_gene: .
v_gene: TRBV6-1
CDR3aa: CASSDSPRHNSPLHF
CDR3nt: TGTGCCAGCAGTGACAGCCCGCGTCATAATTCACCCCTCCACTTT

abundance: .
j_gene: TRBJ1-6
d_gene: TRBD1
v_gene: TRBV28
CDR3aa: CASSSRQGNNSPLHF
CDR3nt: TGTGCCAGCAGTTCCCGACAGGGGAATAATTCACCCCTCCACTTT

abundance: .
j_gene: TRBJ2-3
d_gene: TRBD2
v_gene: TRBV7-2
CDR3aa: CASSYPPWRTSGTDTQYF
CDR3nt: TGTGCCAGCAGCTACCCACCGTGGAGGACTAGCGGCACAGATACGCAGTATTTT

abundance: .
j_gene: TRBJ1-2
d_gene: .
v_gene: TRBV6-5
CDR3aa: CASSYTHRESGGYTF
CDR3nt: TGTGCCAGCAGTTATACGCACAGGGAATCTGGCGGCTACACCTTC

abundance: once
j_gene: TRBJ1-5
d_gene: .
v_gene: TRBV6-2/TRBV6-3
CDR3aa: CASSRPGGSNQPQHF
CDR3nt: TGTGCCAGCAGTCGCCCGGGAGGGTCCAATCAGCCCCAGCATTTT

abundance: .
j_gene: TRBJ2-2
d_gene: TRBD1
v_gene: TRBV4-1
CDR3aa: CASSQDNRGATGELFF
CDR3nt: TGCGCCAGCAGCCAAGATAACAGGGGGGCAACCGGGGAGCTGTTTTTT